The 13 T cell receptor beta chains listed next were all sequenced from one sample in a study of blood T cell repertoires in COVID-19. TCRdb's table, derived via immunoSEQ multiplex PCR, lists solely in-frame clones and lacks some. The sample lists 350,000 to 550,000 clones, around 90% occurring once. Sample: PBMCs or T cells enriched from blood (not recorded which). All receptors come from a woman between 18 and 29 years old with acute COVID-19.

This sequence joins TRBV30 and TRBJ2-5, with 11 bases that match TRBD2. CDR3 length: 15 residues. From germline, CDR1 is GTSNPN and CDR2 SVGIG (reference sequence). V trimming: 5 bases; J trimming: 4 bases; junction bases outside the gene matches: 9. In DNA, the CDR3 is TGTGCCTGGGGACTAGCGGGCCACGCGGGAGAGACCCAGTACTTC. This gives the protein CAWGLAGHAGETQYF.

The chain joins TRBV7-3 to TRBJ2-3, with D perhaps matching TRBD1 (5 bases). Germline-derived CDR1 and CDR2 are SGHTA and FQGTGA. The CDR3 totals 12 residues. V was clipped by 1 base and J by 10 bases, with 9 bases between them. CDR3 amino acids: CASSLNQGSQYF. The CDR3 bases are TGTGCCAGCAGCTTAAATCAGGGTTCGCAGTATTTT.

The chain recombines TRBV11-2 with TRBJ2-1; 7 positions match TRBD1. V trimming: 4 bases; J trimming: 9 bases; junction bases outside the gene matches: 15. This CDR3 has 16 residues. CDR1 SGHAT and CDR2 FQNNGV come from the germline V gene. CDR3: CASSSLRGQTTGEQFF. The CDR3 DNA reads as TGTGCCAGCAGCTCACTGAGGGGACAGACGACTGGTGAGCAGTTCTTC.

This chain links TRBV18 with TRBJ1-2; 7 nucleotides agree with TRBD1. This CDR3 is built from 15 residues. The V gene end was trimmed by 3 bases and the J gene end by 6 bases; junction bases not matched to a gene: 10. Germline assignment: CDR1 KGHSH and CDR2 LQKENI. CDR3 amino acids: CASSPTTDRNHGYTF. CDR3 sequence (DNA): TGTGCCAGCTCACCGACAACGGACAGGAATCATGGCTACACCTTC. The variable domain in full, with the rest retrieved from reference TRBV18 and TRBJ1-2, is NAGVMQNPRHLVRRRGQEARLRCSPMKGHSHVYWYRQLPEEGLKFMVYLQKENIIDESGMPKERFSAEFPKEGPSILRIQQVVRGDSAAYFCASSPTTDRNHGYTFGSGTRLTVV.

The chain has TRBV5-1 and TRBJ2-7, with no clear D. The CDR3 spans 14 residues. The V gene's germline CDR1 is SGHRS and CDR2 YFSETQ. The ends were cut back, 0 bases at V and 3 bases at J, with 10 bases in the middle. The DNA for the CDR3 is TGCGCCAGCAGCTTGGGGCAGGTTTACTACGAGCAGTACTTC. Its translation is CASSLGQVYYEQYF.

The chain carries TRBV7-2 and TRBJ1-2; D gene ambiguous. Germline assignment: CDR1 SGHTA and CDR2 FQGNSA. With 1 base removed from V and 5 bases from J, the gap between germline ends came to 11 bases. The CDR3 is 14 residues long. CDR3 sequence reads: CASSLEGAGYGYTF. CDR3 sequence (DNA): TGTGCCAGCAGCTTAGAAGGTGCGGGTTATGGCTACACCTTC.

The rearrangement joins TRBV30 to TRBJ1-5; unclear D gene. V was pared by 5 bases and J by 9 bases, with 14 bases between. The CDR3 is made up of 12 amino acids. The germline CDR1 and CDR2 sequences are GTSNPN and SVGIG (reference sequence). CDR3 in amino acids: CAWRLPGSPQHF. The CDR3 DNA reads TGTGCCTGGCGACTCCCCGGGTCGCCCCAGCATTTT.

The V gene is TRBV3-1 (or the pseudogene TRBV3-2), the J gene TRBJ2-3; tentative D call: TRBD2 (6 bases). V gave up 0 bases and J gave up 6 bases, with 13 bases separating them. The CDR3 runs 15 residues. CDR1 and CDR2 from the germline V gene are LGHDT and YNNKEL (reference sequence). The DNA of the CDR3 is TGTGCCAGCAGCCAAGATGTGCCAGGGACTGATACGCAGTATTTT. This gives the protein CASSQDVPGTDTQYF.

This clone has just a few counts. The CDR3 loop reads CASSASGTGQYEQYF. The CDR3 DNA follows: TGTGCCAGCAGTGCTTCGGGAACGGGACAATACGAGCAGTACTTC. The V call is TRBV28, the J call TRBJ2-7, with D tentatively TRBD1 (6 bases). CDR1 is MDHEN, CDR2 SYDVKM, per germline. V was pared by 5 bases and J by 4 bases, with 18 bases between. The CDR3 contains 15 residues.

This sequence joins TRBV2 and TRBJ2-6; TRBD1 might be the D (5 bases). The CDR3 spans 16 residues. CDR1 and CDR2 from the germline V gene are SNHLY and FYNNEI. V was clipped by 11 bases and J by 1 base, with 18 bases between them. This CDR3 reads CASGQSVVSGANVLTF. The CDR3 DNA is TGTGCCTCCGGACAATCCGTGGTGTCTGGGGCCAACGTCCTGACTTTC. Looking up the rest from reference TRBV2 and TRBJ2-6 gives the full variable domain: EPEVTQTPSHQVTQMGQEVILRCVPISNHLYFYWYRQILGQKVEFLVSFYNNEISEKSEIFDDQFSVERPDGSNFTLKIRSTKLEDSAMYFCASGQSVVSGANVLTFGAGSRLTVL.

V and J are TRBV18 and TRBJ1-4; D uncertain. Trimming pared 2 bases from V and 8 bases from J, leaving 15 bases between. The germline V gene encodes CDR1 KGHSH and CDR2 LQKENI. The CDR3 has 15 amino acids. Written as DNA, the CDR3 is TGTGCCAGCTCACCATCGGAGGTCCGGGGAGAAAAACTGTTTTTT. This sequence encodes CASSPSEVRGEKLFF.

The CDR3 reads CATSTHELAGVVTTGELFF. As DNA, the CDR3 is TGTGCCACCAGCACCCATGAGCTAGCGGGAGTCGTGACGACCGGGGAGCTGTTTTTT. The chain uses TRBV15 and TRBJ2-2; 10 bases map to TRBD2. The CDR3 runs 19 residues. CDR1 and CDR2 from the germline V gene are LNHNV and YYDKDF (reference sequence). Losses at the gene ends were 4 bases for V and 5 bases for J; bases not matched to a gene: 16. Based on the CDR3 plus reference TRBV15 and TRBJ2-2, the full variable domain is DAMVIQNPRYQVTQFGKPVTLSCSQTLNHNVMYWYQQKSSQAPKLLFHYYDKDFNNEADTPDNFQSRRPNTSFCFLDIRSPGLGDTAMYLCATSTHELAGVVTTGELFFGEGSRLTVL.

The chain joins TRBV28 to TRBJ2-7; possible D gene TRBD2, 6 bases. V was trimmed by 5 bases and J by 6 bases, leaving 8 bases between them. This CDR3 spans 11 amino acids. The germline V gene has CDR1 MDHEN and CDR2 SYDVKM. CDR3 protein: CASSPGGEQYF. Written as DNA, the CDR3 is TGTGCCAGCAGTCCCGGGGGCGAGCAGTACTTC.